These 23 T cell receptor beta chains were sequenced from one sample in a study of cytomegalovirus exposure and HLA in healthy donors. It was with 60 Vbeta and 13 Jbeta primers that the PCR ran. Assay: immunoSEQ multiplex PCR; the TCRdb copy retains only in-frame clones and omits some. Among 150,000 or so clones listed, approximately 80% were seen once. The sample comprised PBMCs. The receptors derive from a woman aged 18-35 years in good health and CMV-seropositive.

The chain employs TRBV2 and TRBJ1-1, with 7 bases identical to TRBD1. The CDR3 spans 16 residues. Per germline, CDR1 SNHLY and CDR2 FYNNEI. Trimming at V came to 0 bases and at J to 3 bases, leaving 7 bases not matched to a gene. Written as DNA, the CDR3 is TGTGCCAGCAGTGAAGCGCTTCGGGACAGCTACACTGAAGCTTTCTTT. It codes for CASSEALRDSYTEAFF.

This chain joins TRBV10-3 and TRBJ1-1; D might be TRBD1 (6 bases). This CDR3 region has 15 residues. CDR1 and CDR2 from the germline V gene are ENHRY and SYGVKD. Trimming removed 6 bases from V and 3 bases from J, with 17 bases in between. The CDR3 is CAIRDSRAGDTEAFF. The CDR3 nucleotides are TGTGCCATCAGGGACAGCCGCGCGGGCGACACTGAAGCTTTCTTT.

The chain has TRBV4-3 and TRBJ1-6; the D gene is possibly TRBD1 (5 bases). The CDR3 runs 15 residues. V was pared by 4 bases and J by 7 bases, with 14 bases between. Germline values: CDR1 LGHNA, CDR2 YSLEER. The CDR3: CASSLYRGENSPLHF. CDR3 DNA: TGCGCCAGCAGCCTGTACCGGGGGGAAAATTCACCCCTCCACTTT.

CDR3 loop: CASSLEGLAYGYTF. Written as DNA, the CDR3 is TGTGCCAGCAGCCTGGAGGGTTTGGCCTATGGCTACACCTTC. The V gene is TRBV6-1, the J gene TRBJ1-2; D is unresolved. This CDR3 is 14 amino acids long. Trimming removed 6 bases at V and 4 bases at J, with 15 bases between. CDR1 MNHNS and CDR2 SASEGT come from the germline V gene.

CDR3 nucleotide sequence: TGCGCCAGCAGCCACAGAGGGGGGACAGGCACTAGCACAGATACGCAGTATTTT. Translating gives CASSHRGGTGTSTDTQYF. The chain carries TRBV4-1 and TRBJ2-3; TRBD1 matches at 8 bases. The germline gives CDR1 MGHRA, CDR2 YSYEKL. CDR3 length: 18 residues. V lost 3 bases to trimming and J lost 0 bases; unmatched junction nucleotides: 11.

The J gene is TRBJ2-5, the V gene TRBV14; TRBD2 matches at 14 bases. The germline CDR1 and CDR2 sequences are SGHDN and FVKESK. Trimming took 2 bases from V and 10 from J; bases not matched to a gene: 6. The CDR3 loop spans 15 amino acids. This CDR3 reads CASSQRTSGGSGQYF. The CDR3 DNA follows: TGTGCCAGCAGCCAAAGGACTAGCGGGGGGTCAGGCCAGTACTTC.

V is TRBV29-1 and J is TRBJ2-7; TRBD1 aligns across 8 bases. After removal of 5 bases from V and 1 base from J, the junction contained 13 bases not matched to a gene. Germline CDR1 is SQVTM and CDR2 is ANQGSEA. The length of the CDR3 is 16 residues. The CDR3 DNA follows: TGCAGCGTTCGAGGGGCATCCACAGGGGGTTCCTACGAGCAGTACTTC. Translating gives CSVRGASTGGSYEQYF.

Only one count was recorded for this clone. The V call is TRBV7-9, the J call TRBJ1-3, with a possible D match to TRBD1 (5 bases). This CDR3 spans 18 amino acids. The V end lost 1 base, the J end lost 2 bases, and 18 bases lay between the germline ends. Germline loops: CDR1 SEHNR, CDR2 FQNEAQ (reference sequence). CDR3 coding DNA: TGTGCCAGCAGCTTAGAAGGAGAGGTCGGGGGGACTGGAAACACCATATATTTT. This translates into CASSLEGEVGGTGNTIYF.

The chain couples TRBV11-3 to TRBJ2-3, with D possibly matching TRBD1 (6 bases). The CDR3 covers 16 residues. V lost 2 bases and J lost 3, with 15 bases in between. CDR1 is SGHNT, CDR2 YENEEA, per germline. CDR3 bases: TGTGCCAGCAGCTTACGGTCAGGGGCAGGTACAGATACGCAGTATTTT. Translating it yields CASSLRSGAGTDTQYF.

The chain is built from TRBV29-1 and TRBJ1-4; TRBD1 might be the D (5 bases). The CDR3 loop spans 12 amino acids. Trimming stripped 6 bases from V and 8 bases from J, with 13 bases between. In germline, CDR1 is SQVTM, CDR2 ANQGSEA. The CDR3 nucleotides are TGCAGCGTCTCCGACGGGGGGGAAAAACTGTTTTTT. Protein sequence: CSVSDGGEKLFF.

V is TRBV28 and J is TRBJ1-4; D ambiguous. Germline V lookup: CDR1 MDHEN, CDR2 SYDVKM. The CDR3 has 14 amino acids. Trimming took off 5 bases at V and 10 bases at J, with 17 bases between the two ends. The DNA for the CDR3 is TGTGCCAGCAGTACCACGTTCTCGAACGGAAAACTGTTTTTT. It is translated as CASSTTFSNGKLFF. The complete variable domain, with remaining parts taken from reference TRBV28 and TRBJ1-4, reads DVKVTQSSRYLVKRTGEKVFLECVQDMDHENMFWYRQDPGLGLRLIYFSYDVKMKEKGDIPEGYSVSREKKERFSLILESASTNQTSMYLCASSTTFSNGKLFFGSGTQLSVL.

In DNA, the CDR3 is TGTGCCAGTAGTCCGGGGAGGTACAATGAGCAGTTCTTC. It encodes CASSPGRYNEQFF. The chain joins TRBV19 to TRBJ2-1; tentatively, D is TRBD2 (6 bases). This CDR3 has 13 amino acids. CDR1 and CDR2 (germline): LNHDA, SQIVND (reference sequence). V shed 5 bases and J shed 4 bases, with 9 bases lying between them.

The chain combines TRBV11-2 with TRBJ1-6; weak D call: TRBD1 (6 bases). The CDR3 is made up of 14 amino acids. CDR1 and CDR2 (germline): SGHAT, FQNNGV. The ends were cut back, 5 bases at V and 9 bases at J, with 14 bases in the middle. CDR3 nucleotide sequence: TGTGCCAGCAGCCCCCGGACAGAAGCTTCACCCCTCCACTTT. This gives the protein CASSPRTEASPLHF.

The V gene is TRBV7-2, the J gene TRBJ2-7, with a tentative D call TRBD2 (6 bases). This CDR3 region has 14 residues. Germline V lookup: CDR1 SGHTA, CDR2 FQGNSA. V was cut by 1 base and J by 0 bases, with 7 bases left in between. The CDR3 sequence is CASSLEAGSYEQYF. CDR3 DNA: TGTGCCAGCAGCTTAGAAGCGGGCTCCTACGAGCAGTACTTC.

The V gene is TRBV7-2, the J gene TRBJ2-7, with 15 positions matching TRBD2. The V gene end was trimmed by 6 bases and the J gene end by 5 bases; junction bases not matched to a gene: 11. This CDR3 is 17 amino acids long. Germline V lookup: CDR1 SGHTA, CDR2 FQGNSA. In nucleotides, the CDR3 is TGTGCCAGCAGGCTGGGGACTAGCGGGGGGCCTAGGAACGAGCAGTACTTC. Its protein product is CASRLGTSGGPRNEQYF.

The J gene is TRBJ2-2, the V gene TRBV6-1; D gene unclear. Trimming removed 2 bases from V and 6 bases from J, with 10 bases in between. Per germline, CDR1 MNHNS and CDR2 SASEGT. This CDR3 region has 14 residues. The CDR3 DNA follows: TGTGCCAGCAGTGAATTTCAGGAACCCGGGGAGCTGTTTTTT. It encodes CASSEFQEPGELFF.

The rearrangement links TRBV28 to TRBJ1-2; D not resolved. V lost 9 bases and J 4 bases, leaving 24 bases between the germline ends. This CDR3 has 16 residues. The germline V gene has CDR1 MDHEN and CDR2 SYDVKM. CDR3 nucleotides: TGTGCCAGTTCAGAAGAATCCGGGCCGGGAGGCTATGGCTACACCTTC. Translation: CASSEESGPGGYGYTF.

This sequence joins TRBV21-1 and TRBJ1-1. TRBV21-1 corresponds to a pseudogene. There are 14 residues in the CDR3. The CDR3 coding sequence is TGTGCCAGCAGCGCGGGACTTATAAGAACTGAAGCTTTCTTT. This codes for CASSAGLIRTEAFF.

The rearrangement joins TRBV28 to TRBJ2-2; TRBD1 aligns across 7 bases. With V trimmed by 5 bases and J by 9 bases, 9 bases remained unmatched. The germline V gene has CDR1 MDHEN and CDR2 SYDVKM. CDR3 size: 14 residues. The CDR3 nucleotides read TGTGCCAGCAGTCAAACCGGGACAGCGTGGGAGCTGTTTTTT. Translation: CASSQTGTAWELFF.

The chain is built from TRBV19 and TRBJ2-2; 9 bases are a match to TRBD1. CDR1 is LNHDA and CDR2 is SQIVND in the germline V gene (reference sequence). The CDR3 totals 15 residues. V was clipped by 2 bases and J by 7 bases; unmatched bases: 5. The CDR3 nucleotides read TGTGCCAGTAGTATATTAACAGGGGGCGGCGGGGAGCTGTTTTTT. Its protein product is CASSILTGGGGELFF. Full variable domain (remainder filled in from reference TRBV19 and TRBJ2-2): DGGITQSPKYLFRKEGQNVTLSCEQNLNHDAMYWYRQDPGQGLRLIYYSQIVNDFQKGDIAEGYSVSREKKESFPLTVTSAQKNPTAFYLCASSILTGGGGELFFGEGSRLTVL.

The chain carries TRBV4-3 and TRBJ2-2, with TRBD1 identical over 7 bases. The germline V gene has CDR1 LGHNA and CDR2 YSLEER. CDR3 length: 15 amino acids. The J segment lost 9 bases and the V segment lost 0 bases, leaving 7 bases of the junction unmatched. CDR3 residues: CASSQDPTTGRELFF. The CDR3 DNA sequence: TGCGCCAGCAGCCAAGATCCTACGACAGGGCGGGAGCTGTTTTTT.

This chain connects TRBV4-1 to TRBJ2-1; 7 positions agree with TRBD2. The length of the CDR3 is 16 residues. From germline, CDR1 is MGHRA and CDR2 YSYEKL. J gave up 4 bases and V 4 bases, and 10 bases lay outside the gene matches. CDR3 nucleotide sequence: TGCGCCAGCAGCCCGCCTCGAGCGGGGACTTACAATGAGCAGTTCTTC. Translated, it gives CASSPPRAGTYNEQFF.

The chain links TRBV28 to TRBJ2-5; 13 bases are a match to TRBD2. Per the germline V gene, CDR1 is MDHEN and CDR2 is SYDVKM. This CDR3 is built from 20 residues. With 4 bases clipped from V and 0 bases from J, the junction kept 14 bases outside the gene matches. In nucleotides, the CDR3 is TGTGCCAGCAGTTGGAACCTTATTGGGACTAGCGGGGACTACCAAGAGACCCAGTACTTC. Translating gives CASSWNLIGTSGDYQETQYF.